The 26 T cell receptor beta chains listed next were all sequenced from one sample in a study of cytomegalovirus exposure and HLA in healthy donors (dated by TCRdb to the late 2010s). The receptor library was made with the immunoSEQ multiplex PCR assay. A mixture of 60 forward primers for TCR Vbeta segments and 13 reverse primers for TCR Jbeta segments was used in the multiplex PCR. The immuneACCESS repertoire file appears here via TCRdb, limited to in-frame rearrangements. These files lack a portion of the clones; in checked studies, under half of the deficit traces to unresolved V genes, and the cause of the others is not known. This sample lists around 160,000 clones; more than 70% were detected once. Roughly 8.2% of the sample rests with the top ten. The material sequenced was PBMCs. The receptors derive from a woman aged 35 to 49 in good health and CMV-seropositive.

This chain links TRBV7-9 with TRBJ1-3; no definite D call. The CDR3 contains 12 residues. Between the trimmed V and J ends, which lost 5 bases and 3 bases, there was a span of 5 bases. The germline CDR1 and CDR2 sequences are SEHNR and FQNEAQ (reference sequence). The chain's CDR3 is CASSPDGNTIYF. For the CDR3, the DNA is TGTGCCAGCAGCCCAGATGGAAACACCATATATTTT.

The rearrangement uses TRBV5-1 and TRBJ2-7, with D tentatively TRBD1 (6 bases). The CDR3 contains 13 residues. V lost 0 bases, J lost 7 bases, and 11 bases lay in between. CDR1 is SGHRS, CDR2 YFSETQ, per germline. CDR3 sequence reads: CASSLAGAHEQYF. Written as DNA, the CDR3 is TGCGCCAGCAGCTTGGCAGGGGCGCATGAGCAGTACTTC.

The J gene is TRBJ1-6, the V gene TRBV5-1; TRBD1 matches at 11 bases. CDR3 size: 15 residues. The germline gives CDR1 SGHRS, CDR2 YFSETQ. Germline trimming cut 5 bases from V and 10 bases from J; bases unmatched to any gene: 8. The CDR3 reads CASRGGTGGLSPLHF. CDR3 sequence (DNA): TGCGCCAGCAGAGGGGGGACAGGGGGATTGTCACCCCTCCACTTT. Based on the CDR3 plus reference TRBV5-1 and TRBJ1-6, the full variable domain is KAGVTQTPRYLIKTRGQQVTLSCSPISGHRSVSWYQQTPGQGLQFLFEYFSETQRNKGNFPGRFSGRQFSNSRSEMNVSTLELGDSALYLCASRGGTGGLSPLHFGNGTRLTVT.

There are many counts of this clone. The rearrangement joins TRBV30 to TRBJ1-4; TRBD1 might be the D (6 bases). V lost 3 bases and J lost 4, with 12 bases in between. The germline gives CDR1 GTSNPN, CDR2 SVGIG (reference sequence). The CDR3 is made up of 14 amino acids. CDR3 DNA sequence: TGTGCCTGGAGCCCAGGCAGGGGTAATGAAAAACTGTTTTTT. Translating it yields CAWSPGRGNEKLFF.

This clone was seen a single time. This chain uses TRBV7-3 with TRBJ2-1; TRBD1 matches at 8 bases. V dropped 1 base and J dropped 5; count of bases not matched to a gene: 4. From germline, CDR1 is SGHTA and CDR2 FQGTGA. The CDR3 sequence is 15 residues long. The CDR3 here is CASSLRQGSHNEQFF. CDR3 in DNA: TGTGCCAGCAGCTTAAGACAGGGGTCGCACAATGAGCAGTTCTTC. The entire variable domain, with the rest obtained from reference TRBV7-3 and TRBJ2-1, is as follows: GAGVSQTPSNKVTEKGKYVELRCDPISGHTALYWYRQSLGQGPEFLIYFQGTGAADDSGLPNDRFFAVRPEGSVSTLKIQRTERGDSAVYLCASSLRQGSHNEQFFGPGTRLTVL.

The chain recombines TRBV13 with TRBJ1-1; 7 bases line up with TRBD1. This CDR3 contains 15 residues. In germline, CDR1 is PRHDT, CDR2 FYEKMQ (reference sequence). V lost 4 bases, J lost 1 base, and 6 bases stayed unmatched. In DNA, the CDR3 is TGTGCCAGCAGCTATAGGGACAGTGAGAACACTGAAGCTTTCTTT. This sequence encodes CASSYRDSENTEAFF. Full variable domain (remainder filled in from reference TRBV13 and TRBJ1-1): AAGVIQSPRHLIKEKRETATLKCYPIPRHDTVYWYQQGPGQDPQFLISFYEKMQSDKGSIPDRFSAQQFSDYHSELNMSSLELGDSALYFCASSYRDSENTEAFFGQGTRLTVV.

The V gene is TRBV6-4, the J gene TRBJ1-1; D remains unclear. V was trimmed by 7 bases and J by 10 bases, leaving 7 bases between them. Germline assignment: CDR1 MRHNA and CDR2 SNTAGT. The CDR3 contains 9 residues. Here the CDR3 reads CASMRGAFF. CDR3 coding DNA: TGTGCCAGCATGCGGGGAGCTTTCTTT.

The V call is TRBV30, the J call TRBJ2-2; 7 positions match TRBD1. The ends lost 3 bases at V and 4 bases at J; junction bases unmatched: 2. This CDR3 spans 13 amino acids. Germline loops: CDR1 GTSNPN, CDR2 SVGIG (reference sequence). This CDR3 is CAWRGQITGELFF. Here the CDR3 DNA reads TGTGCCTGGAGGGGACAGATCACCGGGGAGCTGTTTTTT.

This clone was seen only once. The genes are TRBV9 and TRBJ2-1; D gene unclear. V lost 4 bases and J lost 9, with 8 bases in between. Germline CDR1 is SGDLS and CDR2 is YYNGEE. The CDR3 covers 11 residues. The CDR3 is CASSSRCEQFF. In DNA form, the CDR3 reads TGTGCCAGCAGCTCCCGTTGTGAGCAGTTCTTC.

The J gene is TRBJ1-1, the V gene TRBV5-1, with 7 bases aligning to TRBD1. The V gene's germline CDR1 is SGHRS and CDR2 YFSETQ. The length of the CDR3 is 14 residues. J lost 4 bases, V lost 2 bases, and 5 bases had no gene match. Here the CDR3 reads CASSLPTGATEAFF. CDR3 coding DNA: TGCGCCAGCAGCTTACCAACAGGGGCCACTGAAGCTTTCTTT.

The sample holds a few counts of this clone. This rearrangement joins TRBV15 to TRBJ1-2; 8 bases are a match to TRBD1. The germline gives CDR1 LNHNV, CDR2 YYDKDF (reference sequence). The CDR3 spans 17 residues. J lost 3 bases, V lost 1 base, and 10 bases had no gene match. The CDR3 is CATSRAYGQGGDYGYTF. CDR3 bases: TGTGCCACCAGCAGAGCATATGGACAGGGAGGGGACTATGGCTACACCTTC.

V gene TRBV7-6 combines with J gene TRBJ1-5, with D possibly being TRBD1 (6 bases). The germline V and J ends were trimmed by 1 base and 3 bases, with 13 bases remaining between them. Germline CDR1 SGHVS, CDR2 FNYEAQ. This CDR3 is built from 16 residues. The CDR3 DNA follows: TGTGCCAGCAGCTTAGGATCAGGGGCACTCAATCAGCCCCAGCATTTT. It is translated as CASSLGSGALNQPQHF.

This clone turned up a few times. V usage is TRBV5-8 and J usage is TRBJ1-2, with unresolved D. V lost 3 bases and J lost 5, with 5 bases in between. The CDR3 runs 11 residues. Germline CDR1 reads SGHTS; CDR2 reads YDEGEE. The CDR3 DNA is TGTGCCAGCAGCTCCGTATATGGCTACACCTTC. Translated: CASSSVYGYTF.

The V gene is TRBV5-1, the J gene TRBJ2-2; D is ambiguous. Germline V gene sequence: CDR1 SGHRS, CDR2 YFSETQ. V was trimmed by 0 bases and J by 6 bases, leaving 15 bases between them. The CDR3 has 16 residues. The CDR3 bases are TGCGCCAGCAGCTTGGGACTGCTGAGAACATCCGGGGAGCTGTTTTTT. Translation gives CASSLGLLRTSGELFF.

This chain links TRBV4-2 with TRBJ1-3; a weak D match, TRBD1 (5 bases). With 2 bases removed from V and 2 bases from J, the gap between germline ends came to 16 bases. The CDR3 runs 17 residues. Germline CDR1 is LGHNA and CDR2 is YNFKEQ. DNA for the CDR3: TGTGCCAGCAGCCAAAGGCCTGACAGCTCTCCTGGAAACACCATATATTTT. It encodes CASSQRPDSSPGNTIYF.

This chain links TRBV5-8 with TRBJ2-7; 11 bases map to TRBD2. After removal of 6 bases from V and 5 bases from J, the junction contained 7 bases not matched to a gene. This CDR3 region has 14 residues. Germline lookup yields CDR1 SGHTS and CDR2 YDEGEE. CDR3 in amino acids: CASNRLAGSHEQYF. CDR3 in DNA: TGTGCCAGCAACCGACTAGCGGGATCCCACGAGCAGTACTTC.

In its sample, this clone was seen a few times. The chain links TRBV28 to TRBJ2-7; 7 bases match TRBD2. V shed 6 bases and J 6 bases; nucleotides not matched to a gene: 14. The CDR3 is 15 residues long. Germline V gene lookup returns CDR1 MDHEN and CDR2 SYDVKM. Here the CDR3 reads CASSPPPWEGFEQYF. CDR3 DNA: TGTGCCAGCAGCCCGCCCCCCTGGGAGGGCTTCGAGCAGTACTTC.

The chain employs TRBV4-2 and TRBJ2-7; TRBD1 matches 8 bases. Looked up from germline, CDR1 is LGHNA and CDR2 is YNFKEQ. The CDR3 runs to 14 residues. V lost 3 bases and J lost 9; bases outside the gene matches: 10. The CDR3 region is CASSQDRANLGQYF. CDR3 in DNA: TGTGCCAGCAGCCAGGACAGGGCCAACTTGGGGCAGTACTTC.

The CDR3 loop reads CASSRLLATSTDTQYF. Written as DNA, the CDR3 is TGTGCCAGCAGCCGTCTACTAGCGACTAGCACAGATACGCAGTATTTT. The chain recombines TRBV7-9 with TRBJ2-3; 7 positions agree with TRBD2. Germline V CDR1 and CDR2: SEHNR, FQNEAQ (reference sequence). The CDR3 length is 16 residues. Trimming cost V 5 bases and J 0 bases; bases outside gene matches: 8.

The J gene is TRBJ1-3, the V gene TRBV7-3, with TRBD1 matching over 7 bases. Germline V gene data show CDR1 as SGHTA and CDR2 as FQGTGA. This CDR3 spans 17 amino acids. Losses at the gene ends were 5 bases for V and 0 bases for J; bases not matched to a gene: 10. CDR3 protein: CASSLSGTANSGNTIYF. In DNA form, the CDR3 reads TGTGCCAGCAGCCTTTCCGGGACAGCGAACTCTGGAAACACCATATATTTT.

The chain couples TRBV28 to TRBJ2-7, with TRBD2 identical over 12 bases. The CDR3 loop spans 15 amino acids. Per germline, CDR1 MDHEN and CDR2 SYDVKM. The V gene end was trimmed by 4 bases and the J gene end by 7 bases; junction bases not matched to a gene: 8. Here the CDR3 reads CASSSRTSGIGEQYF. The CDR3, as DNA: TGTGCCAGCAGTTCACGGACTAGCGGGATCGGAGAGCAGTACTTC.

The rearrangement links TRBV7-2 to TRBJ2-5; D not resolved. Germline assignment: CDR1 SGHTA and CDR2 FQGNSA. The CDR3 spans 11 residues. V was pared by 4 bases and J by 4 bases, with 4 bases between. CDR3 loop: CASSSGETQYF. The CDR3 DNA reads TGTGCCAGCAGCTCAGGAGAGACCCAGTACTTC.

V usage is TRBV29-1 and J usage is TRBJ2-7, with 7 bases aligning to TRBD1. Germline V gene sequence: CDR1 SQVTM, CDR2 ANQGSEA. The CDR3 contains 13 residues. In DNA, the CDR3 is TGCGGCGCCCTCCTGACAGGGACCTACGAGCAGTACTTC. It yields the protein CGALLTGTYEQYF.

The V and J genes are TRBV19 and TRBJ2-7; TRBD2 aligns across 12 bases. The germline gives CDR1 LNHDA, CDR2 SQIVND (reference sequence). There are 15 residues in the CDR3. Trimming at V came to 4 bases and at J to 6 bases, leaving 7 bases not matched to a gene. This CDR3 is CASSRTSGTRGEQYF. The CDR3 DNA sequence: TGTGCCAGTAGTAGGACTAGCGGGACCAGGGGCGAGCAGTACTTC.

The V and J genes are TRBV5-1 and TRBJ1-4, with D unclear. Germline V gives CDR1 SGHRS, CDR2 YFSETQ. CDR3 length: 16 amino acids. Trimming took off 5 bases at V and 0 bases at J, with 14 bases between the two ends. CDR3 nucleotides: TGCGCCAGCAGATTTCAGGCGGGGACAACTAATGAAAAACTGTTTTTT. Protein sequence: CASRFQAGTTNEKLFF.

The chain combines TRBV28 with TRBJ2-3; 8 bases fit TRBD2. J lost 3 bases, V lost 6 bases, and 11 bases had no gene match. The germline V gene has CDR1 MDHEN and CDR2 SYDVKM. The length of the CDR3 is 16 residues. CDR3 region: CASSMGNGGGTDTQYF. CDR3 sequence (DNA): TGTGCCAGCAGCATGGGGAACGGGGGGGGAACAGATACGCAGTATTTT. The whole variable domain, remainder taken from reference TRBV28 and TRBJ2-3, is DVKVTQSSRYLVKRTGEKVFLECVQDMDHENMFWYRQDPGLGLRLIYFSYDVKMKEKGDIPEGYSVSREKKERFSLILESASTNQTSMYLCASSMGNGGGTDTQYFGPGTRLTVL.